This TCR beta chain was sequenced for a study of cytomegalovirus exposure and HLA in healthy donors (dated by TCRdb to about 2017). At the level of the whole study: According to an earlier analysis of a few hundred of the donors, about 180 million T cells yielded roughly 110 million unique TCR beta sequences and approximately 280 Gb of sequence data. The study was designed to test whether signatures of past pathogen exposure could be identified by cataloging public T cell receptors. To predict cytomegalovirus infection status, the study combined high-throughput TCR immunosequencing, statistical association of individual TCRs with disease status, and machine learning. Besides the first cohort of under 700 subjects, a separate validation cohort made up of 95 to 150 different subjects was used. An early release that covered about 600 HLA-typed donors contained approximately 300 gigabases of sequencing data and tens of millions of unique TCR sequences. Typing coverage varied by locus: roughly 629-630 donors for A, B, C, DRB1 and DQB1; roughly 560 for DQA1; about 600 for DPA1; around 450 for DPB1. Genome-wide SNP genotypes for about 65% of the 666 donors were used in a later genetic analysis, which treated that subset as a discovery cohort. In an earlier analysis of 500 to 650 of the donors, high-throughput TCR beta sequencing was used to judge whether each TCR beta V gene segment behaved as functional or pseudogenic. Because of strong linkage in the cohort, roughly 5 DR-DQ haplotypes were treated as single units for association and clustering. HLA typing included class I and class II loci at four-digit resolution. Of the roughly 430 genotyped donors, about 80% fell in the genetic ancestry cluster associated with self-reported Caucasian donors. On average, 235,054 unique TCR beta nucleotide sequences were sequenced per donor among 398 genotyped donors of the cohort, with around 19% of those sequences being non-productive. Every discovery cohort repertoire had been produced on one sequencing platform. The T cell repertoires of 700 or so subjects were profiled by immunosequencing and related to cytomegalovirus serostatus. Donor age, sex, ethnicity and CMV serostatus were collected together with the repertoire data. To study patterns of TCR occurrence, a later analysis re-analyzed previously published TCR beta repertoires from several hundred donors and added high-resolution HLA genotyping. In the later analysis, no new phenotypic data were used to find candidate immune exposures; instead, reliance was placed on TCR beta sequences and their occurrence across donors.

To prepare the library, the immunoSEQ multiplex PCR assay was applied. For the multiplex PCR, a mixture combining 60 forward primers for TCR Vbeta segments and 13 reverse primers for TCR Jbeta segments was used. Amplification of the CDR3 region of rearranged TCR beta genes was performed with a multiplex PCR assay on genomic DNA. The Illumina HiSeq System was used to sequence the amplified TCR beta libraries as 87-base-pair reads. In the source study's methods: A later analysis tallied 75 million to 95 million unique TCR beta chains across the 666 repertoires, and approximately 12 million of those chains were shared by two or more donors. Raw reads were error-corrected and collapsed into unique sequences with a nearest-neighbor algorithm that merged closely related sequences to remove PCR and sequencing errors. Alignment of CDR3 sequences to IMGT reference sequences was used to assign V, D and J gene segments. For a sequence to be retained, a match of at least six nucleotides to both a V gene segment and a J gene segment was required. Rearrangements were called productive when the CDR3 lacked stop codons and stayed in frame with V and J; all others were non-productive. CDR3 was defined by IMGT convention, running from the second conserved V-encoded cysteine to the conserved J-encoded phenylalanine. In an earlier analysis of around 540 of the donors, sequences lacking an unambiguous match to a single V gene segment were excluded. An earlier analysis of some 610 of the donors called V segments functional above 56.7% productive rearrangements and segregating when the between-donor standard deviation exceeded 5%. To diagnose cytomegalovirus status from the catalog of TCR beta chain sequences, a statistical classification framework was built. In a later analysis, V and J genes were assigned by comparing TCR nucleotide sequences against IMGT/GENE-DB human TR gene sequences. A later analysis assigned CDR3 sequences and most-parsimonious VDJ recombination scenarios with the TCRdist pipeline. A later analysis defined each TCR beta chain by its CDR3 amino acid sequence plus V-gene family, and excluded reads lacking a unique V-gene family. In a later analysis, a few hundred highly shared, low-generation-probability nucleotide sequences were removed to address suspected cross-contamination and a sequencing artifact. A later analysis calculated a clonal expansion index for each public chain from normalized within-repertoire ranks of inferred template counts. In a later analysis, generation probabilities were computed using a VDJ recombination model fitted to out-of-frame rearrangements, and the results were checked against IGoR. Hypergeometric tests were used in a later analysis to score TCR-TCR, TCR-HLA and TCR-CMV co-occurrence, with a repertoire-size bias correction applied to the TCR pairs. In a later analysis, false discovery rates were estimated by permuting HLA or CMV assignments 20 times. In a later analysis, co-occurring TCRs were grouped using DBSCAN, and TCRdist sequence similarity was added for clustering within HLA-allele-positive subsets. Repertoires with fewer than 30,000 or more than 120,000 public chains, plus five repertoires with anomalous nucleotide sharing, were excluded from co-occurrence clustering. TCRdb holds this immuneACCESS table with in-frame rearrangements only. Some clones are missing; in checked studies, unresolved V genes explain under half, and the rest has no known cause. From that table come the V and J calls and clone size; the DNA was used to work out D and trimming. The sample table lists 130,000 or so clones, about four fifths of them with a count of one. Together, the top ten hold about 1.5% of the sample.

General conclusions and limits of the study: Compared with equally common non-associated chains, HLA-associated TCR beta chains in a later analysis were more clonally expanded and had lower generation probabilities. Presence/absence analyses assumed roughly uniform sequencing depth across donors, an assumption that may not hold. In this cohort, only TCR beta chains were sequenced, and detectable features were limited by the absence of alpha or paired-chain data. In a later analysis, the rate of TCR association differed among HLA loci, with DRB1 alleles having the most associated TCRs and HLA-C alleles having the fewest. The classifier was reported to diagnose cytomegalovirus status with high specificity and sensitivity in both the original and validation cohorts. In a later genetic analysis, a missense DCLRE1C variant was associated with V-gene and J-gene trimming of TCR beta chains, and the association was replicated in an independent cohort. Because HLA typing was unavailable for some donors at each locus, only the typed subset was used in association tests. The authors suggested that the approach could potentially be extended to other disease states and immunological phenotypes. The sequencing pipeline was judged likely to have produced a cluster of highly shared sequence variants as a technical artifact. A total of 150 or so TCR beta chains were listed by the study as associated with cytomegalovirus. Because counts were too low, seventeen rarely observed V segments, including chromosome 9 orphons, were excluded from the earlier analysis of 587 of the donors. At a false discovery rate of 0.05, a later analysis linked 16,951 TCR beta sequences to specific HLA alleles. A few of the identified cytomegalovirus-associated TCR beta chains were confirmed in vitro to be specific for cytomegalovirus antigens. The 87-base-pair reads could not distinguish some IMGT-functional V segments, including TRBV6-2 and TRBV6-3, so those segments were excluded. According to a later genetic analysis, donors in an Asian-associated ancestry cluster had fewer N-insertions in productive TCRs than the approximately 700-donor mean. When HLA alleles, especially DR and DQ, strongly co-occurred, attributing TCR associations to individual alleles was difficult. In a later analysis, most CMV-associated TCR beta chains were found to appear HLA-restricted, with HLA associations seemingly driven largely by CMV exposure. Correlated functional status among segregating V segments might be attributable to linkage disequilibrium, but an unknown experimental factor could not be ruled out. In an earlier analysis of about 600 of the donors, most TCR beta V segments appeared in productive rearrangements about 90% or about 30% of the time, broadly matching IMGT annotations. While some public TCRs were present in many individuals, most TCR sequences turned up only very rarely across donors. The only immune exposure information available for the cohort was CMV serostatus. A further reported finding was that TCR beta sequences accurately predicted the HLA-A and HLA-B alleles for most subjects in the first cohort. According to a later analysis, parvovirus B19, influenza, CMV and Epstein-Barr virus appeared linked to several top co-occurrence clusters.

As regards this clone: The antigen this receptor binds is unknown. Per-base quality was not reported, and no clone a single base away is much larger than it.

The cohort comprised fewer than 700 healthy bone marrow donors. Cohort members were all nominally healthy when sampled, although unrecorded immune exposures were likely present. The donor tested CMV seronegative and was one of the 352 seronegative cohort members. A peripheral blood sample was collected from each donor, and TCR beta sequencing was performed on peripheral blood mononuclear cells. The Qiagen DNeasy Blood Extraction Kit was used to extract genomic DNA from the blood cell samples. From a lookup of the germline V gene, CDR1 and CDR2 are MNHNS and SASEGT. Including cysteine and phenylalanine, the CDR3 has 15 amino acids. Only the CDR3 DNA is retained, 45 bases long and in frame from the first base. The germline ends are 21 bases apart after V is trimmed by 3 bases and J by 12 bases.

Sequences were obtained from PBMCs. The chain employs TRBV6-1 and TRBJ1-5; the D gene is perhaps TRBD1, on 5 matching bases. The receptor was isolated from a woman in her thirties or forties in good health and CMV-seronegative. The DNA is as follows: TGTGCCAGCAGTGATGCCGTAGCCTCCGGGGGTATCCAGCATTTT. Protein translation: CASSDAVASGGIQHF.